Detailed here is one TCR beta chain. V shed 0 bases and J shed 12 bases, with 6 bases lying between them. This CDR3 is 11 amino acids long. Germline CDR1 and CDR2: LNHDA and SQIVND (reference sequence). The data are from a study of cytotoxic CD8 clonotypes in ibrutinib-treated CLL. Method: immunoSEQ multiplex PCR; TCRdb's copy keeps in-frame clones and lacks some. The sample yields 15,000 to 20,000 clones, 68% seen once. The rearrangement uses TRBV19 and TRBJ2-1; D not certain. The clonotype originates from a human donor with chronic lymphocytic leukemia. The sample was PBMCs, taken before ibrutinib treatment. The CDR3 DNA reads TGTGCCAGTAGTATAGATGCCAGGCAGTTCTTC. Translated, it gives CASSIDARQFF.